This T cell receptor beta chain was obtained from a study of OX40 agonist ivuxolimab in advanced cancers. About the research overall: The mean age was about 57 years, ranging from about 20 to 79, with 65% to 90% of participants male.

The study's findings and limits: The specificity for antigen of the expanded peripheral T cells was not determined. Dosing at 0.1 to 3.0 mg/kg was accompanied by clonal expansion of CD4+ and CD8+ blood T cells by week 6.

Generated by immunoSEQ multiplex PCR, the TCRdb table keeps only in-frame clones and is missing some. Of around 23,000 clones in the sample, 77% were seen once. V was pared by 5 bases and J by 6 bases, with 20 bases between. The germline gives CDR1 MNHEY, CDR2 SMNVEV (reference sequence). The CDR3 has 15 amino acids. This clone is labeled medium-sized. Its antigen remains unknown. V and J are TRBV27 and TRBJ2-7, with D uncertain. The sample was CD4+ or CD8+ T cells sorted from blood, taken in a trial of the OX40 agonist ivuxolimab. The clonotype was recovered from an adult with an advanced solid tumor such as melanoma, head and neck, liver or kidney cancer. The CDR3 region has the DNA TGTGCCAGCAGTCACCGGGCCCCTATACGGTCCGAGCAGTACTTC. It yields the protein CASSHRAPIRSEQYF.